The 14 T cell receptor beta chains reported below all come from one sample, sequenced in a study of cytomegalovirus exposure and HLA in healthy donors. The PCR used 60 Vbeta and 13 Jbeta primers. TCRdb's table, derived via immunoSEQ multiplex PCR, lists solely in-frame clones and lacks some. The sample shows approximately 79,000 clones, around 79% of them seen only once. What was sequenced was PBMCs. Receptors originate from a man in his forties in good health and CMV-seronegative.

This clone was seen a few times. This rearrangement joins TRBV6-1 to TRBJ2-1; TRBD2 matches at 14 bases. CDR3 length: 16 residues. Trimming at V came to 4 bases and at J to 6 bases, leaving 5 bases not matched to a gene. From germline, CDR1 is MNHNS and CDR2 SASEGT. The CDR3 region is CASSGKTSGRVNEQFF. CDR3 coding DNA: TGTGCCAGCAGTGGCAAGACTAGCGGGAGGGTCAATGAGCAGTTCTTC.

The chain combines TRBV7-6 with TRBJ2-7, with a weak D call TRBD2 (6 bases). CDR3 length: 17 residues. The V gene lost 5 bases and the J gene lost 3 bases, with 23 bases spanning the gap. Germline V CDR1 and CDR2: SGHVS, FNYEAQ. CDR3 residues: CASSLESHGTPYYEQYF. As DNA, the CDR3 is TGTGCCAGCAGCCTGGAATCCCACGGGACTCCTTACTACGAGCAGTACTTC.

This clone has a handful of counts. The V and J genes are TRBV27 and TRBJ2-2; maybe TRBD1 (6 bases). Per the germline V gene, CDR1 is MNHEY and CDR2 is SMNVEV (reference sequence). V dropped 5 bases and J dropped 6 bases, with 10 bases sitting between them. The CDR3 extends over 13 amino acids. CDR3 coding DNA: TGTGCCAGCAGTGTATACAGGGCCGGGGAGCTGTTTTTT. Amino acids: CASSVYRAGELFF.

The chain is built from TRBV7-2 and TRBJ2-1, with 13 nucleotides matching TRBD2. The length of the CDR3 is 14 residues. After removal of 7 bases from V and 9 bases from J, the junction contained 6 bases not matched to a gene. From germline, CDR1 is SGHTA and CDR2 FQGNSA. The CDR3 loop reads CASTWTSGSGEQFF. In DNA form, the CDR3 reads TGTGCCAGCACCTGGACTAGCGGGAGCGGTGAGCAGTTCTTC.

The chain employs TRBV2 and TRBJ2-1; D unclear. Trimming took off 5 bases at V and 6 bases at J, with 5 bases between the two ends. Germline CDR1 SNHLY, CDR2 FYNNEI. The CDR3 runs 11 residues. The CDR3 protein is CASSNLNEQFF. The CDR3 DNA reads as TGTGCCAGCAGTAATCTCAATGAGCAGTTCTTC. The entire variable domain, with the rest obtained from reference TRBV2 and TRBJ2-1, is as follows: EPEVTQTPSHQVTQMGQEVILRCVPISNHLYFYWYRQILGQKVEFLVSFYNNEISEKSEIFDDQFSVERPDGSNFTLKIRSTKLEDSAMYFCASSNLNEQFFGPGTRLTVL.

V gene TRBV19 combines with J gene TRBJ2-3; weak D call: TRBD2 (6 bases). The germline V and J ends were trimmed by 0 bases and 7 bases, with 14 bases remaining between them. Germline CDR1 is LNHDA and CDR2 is SQIVND (reference sequence). The CDR3 runs to 15 residues. In nucleotides, the CDR3 is TGTGCCAGTAGTATAGAACGGGGGAGGAGAAATACGCAGTATTTT. Translated, it gives CASSIERGRRNTQYF.

V and J are TRBV6-1 and TRBJ1-3; 9 nucleotides match TRBD1. J gave up 2 bases and V 4 bases, and 3 bases lay outside the gene matches. This CDR3 is 15 amino acids long. Per the germline V gene, CDR1 is MNHNS and CDR2 is SASEGT. In nucleotides, the CDR3 is TGTGCCAGCAGTGTCGGACAGGGGACTGGAAACACCATATATTTT. Amino acid sequence: CASSVGQGTGNTIYF.

The sample holds a few counts of this clone. The junction and the germline gene differ at one end; a read error may be behind it. The CDR3 region is CASSEGDRVNSQYF. In DNA, the CDR3 is TGTGCCAGCAGTGAAGGGGACAGGGTAAACAGTCAGTACTTC. The chain links TRBV25-1 to TRBJ2-4, with 9 bases matching TRBD1. The CDR3 runs to 14 residues. Germline assignment: CDR1 MGHDK and CDR2 SYGVNS.

The chain has TRBV6-1 and TRBJ1-2; D unclear. CDR3 length equals 16 residues. V lost 1 base to trimming and J lost 2 bases, with 14 bases between them. CDR1 is MNHNS and CDR2 is SASEGT in the germline V gene. CDR3 in amino acids: CASSEDLGFLNYGYTF. The CDR3 bases are TGTGCCAGCAGTGAAGATCTAGGATTTCTCAACTATGGCTACACCTTC.

The chain couples TRBV6-1 to TRBJ2-1; TRBD1 agrees at 7 bases. The V gene's germline CDR1 is MNHNS and CDR2 SASEGT. This CDR3 has 15 residues. Trimming cost V 1 base and J 4 bases; bases outside gene matches: 4. CDR3 sequence: CASSEDAGGYNEQFF. Written as DNA, the CDR3 is TGTGCCAGCAGTGAAGACGCAGGGGGTTACAATGAGCAGTTCTTC.

This clone was detected only once. The gene calls are TRBV5-6 and TRBJ1-1, with D possibly matching TRBD1 (6 bases). From germline, CDR1 is SGHDT and CDR2 YYEEEE. The germline V and J ends were trimmed by 4 bases and 5 bases, with 21 bases remaining between them. The CDR3 consists of 16 residues. The CDR3 region is CASSPDRMYLKTEAFF. CDR3 bases: TGTGCCAGCAGCCCGGACAGAATGTATCTAAAGACTGAAGCTTTCTTT.

This clone was observed a single time. This sequence joins TRBV5-4 and TRBJ1-6; perhaps TRBD1 as D (5 bases). Germline lookup yields CDR1 SGHNT and CDR2 YYREEE (reference sequence). V was trimmed by 0 bases and J by 8 bases, leaving 15 bases between them. This CDR3 region has 16 residues. Here the CDR3 DNA reads TGTGCCAGCAGCTTGGCCCACGGGGGTATGGATTCACCCCTCCACTTT. This gives the protein CASSLAHGGMDSPLHF.

This clone was seen a few times. This chain links TRBV18 with TRBJ1-3; TRBD1 matches 9 bases. The V gene's germline CDR1 is KGHSH and CDR2 LQKENI. This CDR3 region has 17 residues. The V segment lost 3 bases and the J segment 0 bases; nucleotides outside the gene matches: 6. The CDR3: CASSPGTGRSSGNTIYF. In DNA, the CDR3 is TGTGCCAGCTCACCCGGGACAGGGAGGTCCTCTGGAAACACCATATATTTT.

The chain carries TRBV6-1 and TRBJ2-7; 8 positions agree with TRBD1. Looked up from germline, CDR1 is MNHNS and CDR2 is SASEGT. After removal of 6 bases from V and 2 bases from J, the junction contained 3 bases not matched to a gene. The CDR3 runs to 13 residues. The DNA of the CDR3 is TGTGCCAGCAGCAGGGGGCCTACCTACGAGCAGTACTTC. Protein product: CASSRGPTYEQYF.